This TCR beta chain was captured by sequencing in a study of blood T cell repertoires in COVID-19. Study-wide context: The United States, Italy and Spain were the sources of the acute and convalescent COVID-19 samples. T cells, B-cell-depleted T cells, or PBMCs provided the cDNA or gDNA that served as material.

This clone was found once. In the authors' methods: Estimation of nucleated cell counts was performed using reference gene primer amplification. Generated by immunoSEQ multiplex PCR, the TCRdb table keeps only in-frame clones and is missing some. D and trimming come from the DNA, and the V and J calls and clone size come from that table. The data show about 160,000 clones, roughly four fifths seen once. The receptor was derived from a man in his fifties or sixties with active or convalescent COVID-19. Sequenced: peripheral blood.

The CDR3 sequence: CASSKGSARLNTEAFF. Here the CDR3 DNA reads TGTGCCAGCAGCAAAGGGTCGGCCAGGCTGAACACTGAAGCTTTCTTT. The chain recombines TRBV21-1 with TRBJ1-1; the table's D call TRBD1 went unverified against the DNA. TRBV21-1 has pseudogene status. The CDR3 contains 16 residues.